What follows are 32 T cell receptor beta chains derived from one specimen sequenced in a study of blood T cell repertoires in COVID-19. Sequenced by immunoSEQ multiplex PCR; TCRdb stores in-frame clones only, minus some. Altogether 200,000 to 250,000 clones are present, around 87% being singletons, with the ten largest covering roughly 10%. Specimen: peripheral blood. These receptors all come from a woman between 45 and 65 years old with COVID-19, enrolled during active disease.

The V gene is TRBV27, the J gene TRBJ2-3, with D unresolved. Germline CDR1 reads MNHEY; CDR2 reads SMNVEV (reference sequence). The CDR3 has 16 amino acids. V lost 3 bases to trimming and J lost 0 bases, with 13 bases between them. DNA of the CDR3: TGTGCCAGCAGTTTCTCTGCGCGCCTAAGCACAGATACGCAGTATTTT. Protein sequence: CASSFSARLSTDTQYF.

The V call is TRBV6-2 or TRBV6-3, the J call TRBJ2-3; the match to TRBD2 covers 7 bases. CDR3 length equals 17 residues. CDR1 is MNHEY and CDR2 is SVGEGT in the germline V gene. Trimming at V came to 4 bases and at J to 2 bases, leaving 12 bases not matched to a gene. The CDR3 loop reads CASSSAPGLFITDTQYF. DNA for the CDR3: TGTGCCAGCAGTTCCGCACCGGGACTATTTATCACAGATACGCAGTATTTT.

The V and J genes are TRBV5-1 and TRBJ1-3; D uncertain. The CDR3 is made up of 16 amino acids. V was trimmed by 0 bases and J by 1 base, leaving 11 bases between them. Germline loops: CDR1 SGHRS, CDR2 YFSETQ. The CDR3 nucleotides are TGCGCCAGCAGCTTGGGAGCGGCGGGATCTGGAAACACCATATATTTT. Translated, it gives CASSLGAAGSGNTIYF.

The CDR3, as DNA: TGTGCCAGTAGCCCACTACAGGGGAGCACTGAAGCTTTCTTT. Translation: CASSPLQGSTEAFF. The gene calls are TRBV19 and TRBJ1-1, with TRBD1 matching over 7 bases. Looked up from germline, CDR1 is LNHDA and CDR2 is SQIVND (reference sequence). This CDR3 comprises 14 residues. V shed 6 bases, J shed 4 bases, and the junction held 8 bases outside the gene matches.

The rearrangement links TRBV19 to TRBJ1-2; TRBD1 aligns across 9 bases. The CDR3 covers 16 residues. Germline CDR1 and CDR2: LNHDA and SQIVND (reference sequence). The V segment lost 1 base and the J segment 7 bases; nucleotides outside the gene matches: 10. CDR3 loop: CASSIAQGTGSSGYTF. CDR3 DNA: TGTGCCAGTAGTATAGCCCAGGGGACAGGGAGCTCTGGCTACACCTTC.

This chain connects TRBV11-2 to TRBJ2-3; 7 nucleotides match TRBD2. The CDR3 loop spans 15 amino acids. The trim removed 5 bases at V and 1 base at J, leaving 6 bases unmatched. Germline V gene lookup returns CDR1 SGHAT and CDR2 FQNNGV. As DNA, the CDR3 is TGTGCCAGCAGCCTTTATGGGGGGGGCACAGATACGCAGTATTTT. Its translation is CASSLYGGGTDTQYF.

J is TRBJ2-1 and V is TRBV5-1; TRBD2 is a possible D gene (6 bases). Germline loops: CDR1 SGHRS, CDR2 YFSETQ. V was pared by 4 bases and J by 0 bases, with 8 bases between. CDR3 size: 14 residues. Written as DNA, the CDR3 is TGCGCCAGCAGCCTGACTAGCTCCTACAATGAGCAGTTCTTC. Translation: CASSLTSSYNEQFF.

The chain is built from TRBV2 and TRBJ1-1, with a weak D call TRBD1 (6 bases). In germline, CDR1 is SNHLY, CDR2 FYNNEI. Trimming pared 2 bases from V and 3 bases from J, leaving 13 bases between. CDR3 length: 15 residues. CDR3 nucleotide sequence: TGTGCCAGCAGTGAATGGAAAGGGGGGGACACTGAAGCTTTCTTT. This translates into CASSEWKGGDTEAFF.

This clone was observed a few times. The rearrangement joins TRBV7-2 to TRBJ2-1; TRBD2 matches at 10 bases. Losses at the gene ends were 5 bases for V and 5 bases for J; bases not matched to a gene: 6. CDR3 length: 15 residues. Germline V gene sequence: CDR1 SGHTA, CDR2 FQGNSA. The CDR3 DNA is TGTGCCAGCAGCATGGTAGCGGGGGGTCACAATGAGCAGTTCTTC. It translates to CASSMVAGGHNEQFF.

The chain has TRBV4-2 and TRBJ2-7; 10 nucleotides line up with TRBD2. V lost 0 bases to trimming and J lost 3 bases; unmatched junction nucleotides: 14. The CDR3 contains 19 residues. Looked up from germline, CDR1 is LGHNA and CDR2 is YNFKEQ. The CDR3 DNA is TGTGCCAGCAGCCAAGAACCCTCATCGGCTAGCGGGGGACTCTACGAGCAGTACTTC. This encodes CASSQEPSSASGGLYEQYF.

This clone was seen more than once but under ten times. The chain is built from TRBV5-1 and TRBJ1-2; D possibly corresponds to TRBD1 (6 bases). CDR1 SGHRS and CDR2 YFSETQ come from the germline V gene. Trimming pared 1 base from V and 3 bases from J, leaving 10 bases between. The CDR3 length is 14 residues. CDR3 sequence reads: CASSLSPGDYGYTF. The CDR3 DNA is TGCGCCAGCAGCTTGTCTCCAGGGGACTATGGCTACACCTTC. The full variable domain, in which reference TRBV5-1 and TRBJ1-2 provide the parts outside the CDR3, is KAGVTQTPRYLIKTRGQQVTLSCSPISGHRSVSWYQQTPGQGLQFLFEYFSETQRNKGNFPGRFSGRQFSNSRSEMNVSTLELGDSALYLCASSLSPGDYGYTFGSGTRLTVV.

This clone was picked up a small number of times. The chain is built from TRBV6-6 and TRBJ2-7; D gene unclear. The germline gives CDR1 MNHNY, CDR2 SVGAGI (reference sequence). The CDR3 runs 13 residues. Trimming took 6 bases from V and 3 from J, leaving 12 bases between them. DNA of the CDR3: TGTGCCAGCAGCCTCCCCCTTAACTACGAGCAGTACTTC. Translating it yields CASSLPLNYEQYF.

V gene TRBV6-6 combines with J gene TRBJ2-7; tentative D call: TRBD2 (5 bases). Trimming removed 0 bases at V and 0 bases at J, with 9 bases between. The CDR3 contains 15 residues. Germline CDR1 MNHNY, CDR2 SVGAGI (reference sequence). In DNA, the CDR3 is TGTGCCAGCAGTTACTCGAGGGTTAACTCCTACGAGCAGTACGTC. Translated: CASSYSRVNSYEQYV.

DNA for the CDR3: TGTGCCAGCAGTAAGACAGGGGGCTCCTACGAGCAGTACTTC. This sequence encodes CASSKTGGSYEQYF. The rearrangement joins TRBV6-2 or TRBV6-3 to TRBJ2-7; 9 bases are a match to TRBD1. Trimming at V came to 5 bases and at J to 0 bases, leaving 2 bases not matched to a gene. This CDR3 has 14 residues. The V gene's germline CDR1 is MNHEY and CDR2 SVGEGT.

This clone turned up a few times. The V and J genes are TRBV30 and TRBJ1-2; TRBD1 matches at 7 bases. This CDR3 region has 14 residues. The germline V gene encodes CDR1 GTSNPN and CDR2 SVGIG (reference sequence). The J segment lost 4 bases and the V segment lost 7 bases, leaving 12 bases of the junction unmatched. CDR3 nucleotide sequence: TGTGCCTCGACCGCGACAGGGCAAACCTATGGCTACACCTTC. Protein: CASTATGQTYGYTF.

The J gene is TRBJ1-2, the V gene TRBV27, with TRBD1 identical over 9 bases. V gave up 3 bases and J gave up 5 bases; unmatched junction bases: 7. There are 15 residues in the CDR3. Germline V CDR1 and CDR2: MNHEY, SMNVEV (reference sequence). The CDR3 protein is CASSFGTGSLYGYTF. As DNA, the CDR3 is TGTGCCAGCAGTTTCGGGACAGGGTCGCTATATGGCTACACCTTC.

The chain uses TRBV27 and TRBJ2-7; 13 bases align to TRBD2. The CDR3 has 15 residues. Germline V gene data show CDR1 as MNHEY and CDR2 as SMNVEV (reference sequence). Trimming took 6 bases from V and 7 from J; bases not matched to a gene: 9. The CDR3 nucleotides read TGTGCCAGCAGCCCCCTACTAGCGGGGGGGCAAGAGCAGTACTTC. Translation: CASSPLLAGGQEQYF.

The chain links TRBV7-3 to TRBJ2-1; the D gene is possibly TRBD1 (6 bases). The germline gives CDR1 SGHTA, CDR2 FQGTGA. V was shortened by 5 bases and J by 7 bases, with 18 bases between the two germline ends. The CDR3 is 15 residues long. In nucleotides, the CDR3 is TGTGCCAGCAGCCCCCCCAACAGGGTTCCAAATGAGCAGTTCTTC. This gives the protein CASSPPNRVPNEQFF.

The rearrangement links TRBV10-2 to TRBJ2-2; 10 nucleotides agree with TRBD1. There are 15 residues in the CDR3. V shed 6 bases and J 6 bases; nucleotides not matched to a gene: 7. The germline gives CDR1 WSHSY, CDR2 SAAADI. The CDR3 bases are TGCGCCAGCAGGGGGTCCGGGACAGGGGCCGGGGAGCTGTTTTTT. Translated, it gives CASRGSGTGAGELFF.

The chain is built from TRBV5-4 and TRBJ2-2, with D possibly matching TRBD1 (5 bases). CDR1 is SGHNT, CDR2 YYREEE, per germline (reference sequence). This CDR3 has 15 residues. V lost 6 bases to trimming and J lost 6 bases, with 18 bases between them. CDR3 DNA sequence: TGTGCCAGCAAAATGGGGCTCTCCGGCCCCGGGGAGCTGTTTTTT. Its protein is CASKMGLSGPGELFF.

This chain connects TRBV11-2 to TRBJ2-1, with 7 bases identical to TRBD1. The CDR3 is made up of 15 amino acids. Trimming cost V 1 base and J 9 bases; bases outside gene matches: 9. Germline CDR1 SGHAT, CDR2 FQNNGV. The CDR3 nucleotides are TGTGCCAGCAGCTTAGTATCACAGGGGATGGGTGAGCAGTTCTTC. Protein: CASSLVSQGMGEQFF.

The rearrangement joins TRBV19 to TRBJ1-6, with D possibly being TRBD1 (5 bases). Germline assignment: CDR1 LNHDA and CDR2 SQIVND (reference sequence). The CDR3 runs to 13 residues. V was pared by 10 bases and J by 1 base, with 8 bases between. CDR3 in DNA: TGTGCCACCAGGGTGTCCTATAATTCACCCCTCCACTTT. Protein: CATRVSYNSPLHF.

This clone was observed a handful of times. The chain employs TRBV7-6 and TRBJ2-7; maybe TRBD2 (6 bases). The CDR3 contains 14 residues. Deletions cut 3 bases from V and 3 bases from J, with 12 bases between. The germline V gene encodes CDR1 SGHVS and CDR2 FNYEAQ. In DNA, the CDR3 is TGTGCCAGCAGCTTCGGGACGGGGGACTACGAGCAGTACTTC. Its translation is CASSFGTGDYEQYF.

V usage is TRBV27 and J usage is TRBJ2-3; TRBD2 agrees at 9 bases. V trimming: 4 bases; J trimming: 1 base; junction bases outside the gene matches: 6. The length of the CDR3 is 16 residues. From germline, CDR1 is MNHEY and CDR2 SMNVEV (reference sequence). CDR3 protein: CASSSSGVRGTDTQYF. In DNA, the CDR3 is TGTGCCAGCAGTTCTAGCGGGGTCAGGGGCACAGATACGCAGTATTTT.

This chain connects TRBV5-1 to TRBJ2-1; 7 bases are shared with TRBD2. Per germline, CDR1 SGHRS and CDR2 YFSETQ. This CDR3 contains 16 residues. The ends lost 4 bases at V and 1 base at J; junction bases unmatched: 8. The CDR3, as DNA: TGCGCCAGCAGCAGAGGAAGCGGGGCATCCTACAATGAGCAGTTCTTC. Protein sequence: CASSRGSGASYNEQFF.

The chain employs TRBV7-8 and TRBJ2-7, with D unclear. Germline V gene lookup returns CDR1 SGHVS and CDR2 FQNEAQ. The CDR3 runs to 14 residues. The V and J ends lost 5 bases and 1 base respectively, with 12 bases between them. CDR3 loop: CASSLTSISYEQYF. As DNA, the CDR3 is TGTGCCAGCAGCCTTACTTCAATTTCCTACGAGCAGTACTTC. Full variable domain (remainder filled in from reference TRBV7-8 and TRBJ2-7): GAGVSQSPRYKVAKRGQDVALRCDPISGHVSLFWYQQALGQGPEFLTYFQNEAQLDKSGLPSDRFFAERPEGSVSTLKIQRTQQEDSAVYLCASSLTSISYEQYFGPGTRLTVT.

This rearrangement joins TRBV18 to TRBJ1-1; D possibly corresponds to TRBD1 (5 bases). V gave up 4 bases and J gave up 0 bases, with 15 bases separating them. This CDR3 region has 16 residues. Germline V gives CDR1 KGHSH, CDR2 LQKENI. The CDR3 loop reads CASSQSTGSMNTEAFF. The DNA of the CDR3 is TGTGCCAGCTCACAGAGTACAGGTTCTATGAACACTGAAGCTTTCTTT.

J is TRBJ1-2 and V is TRBV9, with TRBD1 matching 8 bases. Per the germline V gene, CDR1 is SGDLS and CDR2 is YYNGEE. The CDR3 is 18 residues long. The V and J ends lost 3 bases and 4 bases, in that order; junction bases with no gene match: 17. CDR3 in DNA: TGTGCCAGCAGCGCATTCTTTCGACAGGGGATCCCACTCTATGGCTACACCTTC. The encoded protein is CASSAFFRQGIPLYGYTF.

The chain employs TRBV6-1 and TRBJ2-3; the match to TRBD2 covers 12 bases. CDR1 MNHNS and CDR2 SASEGT come from the germline V gene. J gave up 8 bases and V 0 bases, and 6 bases lay outside the gene matches. The CDR3 has 16 residues. The CDR3 bases are TGTGCCAGCAGTGAAGCGGCTAGCGGGGGGGCTGGTACGCAGTATTTT. It is translated as CASSEAASGGAGTQYF.

The rearrangement joins TRBV28 to TRBJ1-6, with 8 bases that match TRBD1. The CDR3 consists of 14 residues. CDR1 and CDR2 (germline): MDHEN, SYDVKM. Trimming removed 6 bases from V and 9 bases from J; junction bases left unmatched: 7. CDR3: CASRLGQVGSPLHF. The CDR3, as DNA: TGTGCCAGCAGATTGGGACAGGTGGGTTCACCCCTCCACTTT.

The genes are TRBV2 and TRBJ1-5, with D possibly being TRBD1 (6 bases). Germline V gene lookup returns CDR1 SNHLY and CDR2 FYNNEI. Trimming removed 7 bases at V and 0 bases at J, with 19 bases between. The CDR3 loop spans 17 amino acids. The CDR3 reads CASNDPATGHSNQPQHF. The CDR3 DNA reads TGTGCCAGCAACGACCCCGCGACGGGACATAGCAATCAGCCCCAGCATTTT. Looking up the rest from reference TRBV2 and TRBJ1-5 gives the full variable domain: EPEVTQTPSHQVTQMGQEVILRCVPISNHLYFYWYRQILGQKVEFLVSFYNNEISEKSEIFDDQFSVERPDGSNFTLKIRSTKLEDSAMYFCASNDPATGHSNQPQHFGDGTRLSIL.

The V call is TRBV5-1, the J call TRBJ1-1; tentative D call: TRBD1 (6 bases). Trimming removed 3 bases from V and 2 bases from J, with 20 bases in between. Germline assignment: CDR1 SGHRS and CDR2 YFSETQ. The CDR3 totals 17 residues. DNA of the CDR3: TGCGCCAGCAGCTCAGTGCGGGGGCCCCGCTATAACACTGAAGCTTTCTTT. Amino acids: CASSSVRGPRYNTEAFF.